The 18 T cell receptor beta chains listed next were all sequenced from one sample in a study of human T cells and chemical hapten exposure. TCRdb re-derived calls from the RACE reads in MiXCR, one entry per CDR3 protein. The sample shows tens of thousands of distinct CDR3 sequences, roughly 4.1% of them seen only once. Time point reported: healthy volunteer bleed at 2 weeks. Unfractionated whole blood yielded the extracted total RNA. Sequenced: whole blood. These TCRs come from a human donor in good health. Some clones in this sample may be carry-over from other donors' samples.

CDR3 sequence reads: CAWSPLNTEAFF. Written as DNA, the CDR3 is TGTGCCTGGAGCCCACTGAACACTGAAGCTTTCTTT. The rearrangement uses TRBV30 and TRBJ1-1; D is undetermined. This CDR3 comprises 12 residues. Germline CDR1 and CDR2: GTSNPN and SVGIG (reference sequence). Trimming pared 3 bases from V and 0 bases from J, leaving 5 bases between. Based on the CDR3 plus reference TRBV30 and TRBJ1-1, the full variable domain is SQTIHQWPATLVQPVGSPLSLECTVEGTSNPNLYWYRQAAGRGLQLLFYSVGIGQISSEVPQNLSASRPQDRQFILSSKKLLLSDSGFYLCAWSPLNTEAFFGQGTRLTVV.

The CDR3: CATGVSTDTQYF. DNA for the CDR3: TGCGCCACGGGGGTGAGCACAGATACGCAGTATTTT. V gene TRBV5-1 combines with J gene TRBJ2-3, with D maybe TRBD2 (6 bases). Trimming pared 9 bases from V and 0 bases from J, leaving 8 bases between. Germline lookup yields CDR1 SGHRS and CDR2 YFSETQ. The CDR3 is 12 residues long. Full variable domain (remainder filled in from reference TRBV5-1 and TRBJ2-3): KAGVTQTPRYLIKTRGQQVTLSCSPISGHRSVSWYQQTPGQGLQFLFEYFSETQRNKGNFPGRFSGRQFSNSRSEMNVSTLELGDSALYLCATGVSTDTQYFGPGTRLTVL.

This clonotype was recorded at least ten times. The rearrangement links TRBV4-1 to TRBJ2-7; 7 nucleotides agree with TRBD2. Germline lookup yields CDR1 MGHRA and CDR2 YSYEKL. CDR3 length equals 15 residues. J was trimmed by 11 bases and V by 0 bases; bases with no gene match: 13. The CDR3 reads CASSQDFGGGRREYF. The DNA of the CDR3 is TGCGCCAGCAGCCAAGATTTCGGCGGGGGTCGTAGGGAGTACTTC.

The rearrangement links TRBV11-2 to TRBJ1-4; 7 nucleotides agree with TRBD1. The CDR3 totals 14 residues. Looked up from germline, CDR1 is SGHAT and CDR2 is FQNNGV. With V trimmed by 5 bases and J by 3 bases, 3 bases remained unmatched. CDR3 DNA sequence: TGTGCCAGCAGCCGACAGGGAGCTAATGAAAAACTGTTTTTT. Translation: CASSRQGANEKLFF.

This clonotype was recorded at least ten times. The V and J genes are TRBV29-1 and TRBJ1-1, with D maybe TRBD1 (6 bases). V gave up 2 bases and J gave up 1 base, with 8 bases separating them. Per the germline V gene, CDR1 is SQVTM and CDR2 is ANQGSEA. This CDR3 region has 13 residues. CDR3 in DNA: TGCAGCGTTGAAAAGGGACAGAACACTGAAGCTTTCTTT. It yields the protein CSVEKGQNTEAFF. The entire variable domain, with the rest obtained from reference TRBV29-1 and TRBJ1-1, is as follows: SAVISQKPSRDICQRGTSLTIQCQVDSQVTMMFWYRQQPGQSLTLIATANQGSEATYESGFVIDKFPISRPNLTFSTLTVSNMSPEDSSIYLCSVEKGQNTEAFFGQGTRLTVV.

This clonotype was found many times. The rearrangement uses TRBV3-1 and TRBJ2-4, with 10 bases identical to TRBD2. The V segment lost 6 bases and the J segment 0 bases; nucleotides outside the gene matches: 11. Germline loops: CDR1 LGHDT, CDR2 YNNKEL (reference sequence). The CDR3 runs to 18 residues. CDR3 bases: TGTGCCAGCAGTTACCATAGACTAGCGGGTCTAGCCAAAAACATTCAGTACTTC. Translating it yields CASSYHRLAGLAKNIQYF.

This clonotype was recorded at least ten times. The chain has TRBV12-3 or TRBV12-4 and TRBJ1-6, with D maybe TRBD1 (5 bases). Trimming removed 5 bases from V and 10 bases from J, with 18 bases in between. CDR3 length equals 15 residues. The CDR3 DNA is TGTGCCAGCAGTCAAGTGATGGGGCTGGGATCACCCCTCCACTTT. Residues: CASSQVMGLGSPLHF.

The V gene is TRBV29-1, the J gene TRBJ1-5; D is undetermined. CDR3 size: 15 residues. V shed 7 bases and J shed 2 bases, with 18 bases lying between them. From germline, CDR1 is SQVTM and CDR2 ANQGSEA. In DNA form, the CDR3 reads TGCAGCGCCGCTGAGGGAGGGTCTGGCAATCAGCCCCAGCATTTT. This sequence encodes CSAAEGGSGNQPQHF.

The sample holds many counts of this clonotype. CDR3 residues: CASSPISGFGGYTF. The CDR3 region has the DNA TGTGCCAGCAGTCCCATCTCAGGTTTCGGCGGCTACACCTTC. This chain links TRBV27 with TRBJ1-2; the D is unclear. CDR1 and CDR2 (germline): MNHEY, SMNVEV (reference sequence). CDR3 size: 14 residues. Trimming took off 5 bases at V and 8 bases at J, with 18 bases between the two ends.

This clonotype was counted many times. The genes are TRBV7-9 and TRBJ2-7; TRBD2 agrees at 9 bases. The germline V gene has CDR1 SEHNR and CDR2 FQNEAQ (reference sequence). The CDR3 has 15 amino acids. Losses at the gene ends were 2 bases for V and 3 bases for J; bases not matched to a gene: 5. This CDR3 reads CASSLSSGTYYEQYF. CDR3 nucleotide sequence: TGTGCCAGCAGCTTATCTAGCGGGACCTACTACGAGCAGTACTTC.

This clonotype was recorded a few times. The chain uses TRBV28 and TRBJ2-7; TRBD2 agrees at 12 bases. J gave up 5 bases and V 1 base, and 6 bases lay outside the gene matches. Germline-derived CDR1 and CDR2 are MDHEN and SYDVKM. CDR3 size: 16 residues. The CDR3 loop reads CASSLSGRLAGDEQYF. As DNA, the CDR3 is TGTGCCAGCAGTTTATCTGGACGACTAGCGGGAGACGAGCAGTACTTC.

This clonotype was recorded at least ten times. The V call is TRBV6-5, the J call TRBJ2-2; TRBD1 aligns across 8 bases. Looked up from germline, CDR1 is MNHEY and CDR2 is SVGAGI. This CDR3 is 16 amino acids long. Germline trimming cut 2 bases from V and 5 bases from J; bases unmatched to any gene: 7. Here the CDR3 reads CASSYAQGVATGELFF. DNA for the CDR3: TGTGCCAGCAGTTACGCACAGGGGGTTGCGACCGGGGAGCTGTTTTTT.

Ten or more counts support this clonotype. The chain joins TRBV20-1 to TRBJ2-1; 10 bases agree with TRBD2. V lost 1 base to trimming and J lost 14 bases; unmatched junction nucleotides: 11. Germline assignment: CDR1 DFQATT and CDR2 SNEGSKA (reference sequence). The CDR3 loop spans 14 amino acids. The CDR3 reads CSARVLAGDDVEFF. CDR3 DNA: TGCAGTGCTAGAGTCCTAGCGGGAGACGACGTCGAGTTCTTC.

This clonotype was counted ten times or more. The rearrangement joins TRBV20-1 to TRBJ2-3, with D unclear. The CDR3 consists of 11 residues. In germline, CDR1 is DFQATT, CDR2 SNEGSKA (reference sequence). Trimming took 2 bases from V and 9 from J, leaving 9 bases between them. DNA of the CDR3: TGCAGTGCTAGATCCCTCTGGACGCAGTATTTT. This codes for CSARSLWTQYF.

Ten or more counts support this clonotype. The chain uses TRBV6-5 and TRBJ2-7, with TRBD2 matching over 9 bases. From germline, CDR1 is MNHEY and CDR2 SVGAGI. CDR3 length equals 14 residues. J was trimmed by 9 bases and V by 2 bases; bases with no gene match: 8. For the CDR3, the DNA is TGTGCCAGCAGTTACAGACTAGCGGAGCCCCGGCAGTACTTC. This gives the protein CASSYRLAEPRQYF.

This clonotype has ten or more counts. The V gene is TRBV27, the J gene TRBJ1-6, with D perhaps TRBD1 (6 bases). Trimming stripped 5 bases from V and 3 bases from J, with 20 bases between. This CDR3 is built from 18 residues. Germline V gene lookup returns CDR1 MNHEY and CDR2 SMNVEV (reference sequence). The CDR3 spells CASSPPGRRGDYNSPLHF. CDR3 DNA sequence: TGTGCCAGCAGTCCCCCCGGCCGGAGGGGGGACTATAATTCACCCCTCCACTTT.

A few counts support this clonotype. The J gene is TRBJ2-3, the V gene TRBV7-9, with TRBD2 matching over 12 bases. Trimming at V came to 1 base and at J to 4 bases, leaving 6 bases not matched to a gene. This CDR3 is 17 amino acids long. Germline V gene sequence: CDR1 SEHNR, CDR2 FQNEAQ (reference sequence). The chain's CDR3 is CASSLGLAGARADTQYF. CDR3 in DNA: TGTGCCAGCAGCTTAGGACTAGCGGGAGCTCGAGCAGATACGCAGTATTTT. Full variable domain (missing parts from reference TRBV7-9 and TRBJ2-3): DTGVSQNPRHKITKRGQNVTFRCDPISEHNRLYWYRQTLGQGPEFLTYFQNEAQLEKSRLLSDRFSAERPKGSFSTLEIQRTEQGDSAMYLCASSLGLAGARADTQYFGPGTRLTVL.

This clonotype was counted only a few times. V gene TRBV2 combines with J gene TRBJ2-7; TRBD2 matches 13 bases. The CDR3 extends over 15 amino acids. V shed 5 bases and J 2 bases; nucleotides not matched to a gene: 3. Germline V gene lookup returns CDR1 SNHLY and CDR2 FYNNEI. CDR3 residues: CASSRGLAGAYEQYF. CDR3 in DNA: TGTGCCAGCAGTAGAGGACTAGCGGGAGCCTACGAGCAGTACTTC.